This entry lists 16 T cell receptor beta chains sequenced from one sample in a study of T-cell memory formation after mild COVID-19. Via MiXCR, TCRdb re-called the 5' RACE reads, giving one row per CDR3 protein. The table shows about 430,000 distinct CDR3 sequences, with about a sixth occurring only once. The sample consisted of PBMCs or a T cell subset sorted from them (not recorded which). Source of these receptors: a man between 18 and 35 years old who had mild COVID-19 (a few samples of this study predate the infection). Cell type and time point are not known.

This rearrangement joins TRBV5-5 to TRBJ1-1; D is uncertain. Germline assignment: CDR1 SGHKS and CDR2 YYEKEE (reference sequence). The ends were cut back, 4 bases at V and 4 bases at J, with 14 bases in the middle. The CDR3 has 14 amino acids. The CDR3 reads CASSQGQLFTEAFF. DNA of the CDR3: TGTGCCAGCAGCCAAGGCCAATTGTTCACTGAAGCTTTCTTT.

This clonotype was picked up a small number of times. This chain connects TRBV24-1 to TRBJ2-1, with D hard to call. Trimming took off 1 base at V and 8 bases at J, with 11 bases between the two ends. Germline assignment: CDR1 KGHDR and CDR2 SFDVKD. The CDR3 consists of 14 residues. The CDR3 DNA follows: TGTGCCACCAGTGATTTAAGCCTGAATGATGAGCAGTTCTTC. Encoded protein: CATSDLSLNDEQFF.

The CDR3 is CASNNPDRRTEAFF. CDR3 bases: TGTGCCAGCAACAACCCGGACAGGCGAACTGAAGCTTTCTTT. V gene TRBV7-2 combines with J gene TRBJ1-1, with TRBD1 identical over 7 bases. The germline V gene encodes CDR1 SGHTA and CDR2 FQGNSA. The length of the CDR3 is 14 residues. V was pared by 7 bases and J by 5 bases, with 10 bases of the junction left unmatched.

In this sample, this clonotype turned up many times. CDR3 amino acids: CASSLLSDASNEQFF. CDR3 sequence (DNA): TGCGCCAGCAGCTTGTTATCAGACGCCTCCAATGAGCAGTTCTTC. The chain employs TRBV5-1 and TRBJ2-1, with D hard to call. The CDR3 covers 15 residues. CDR1 SGHRS and CDR2 YFSETQ come from the germline V gene. The ends were cut back, 1 base at V and 6 bases at J, with 14 bases in the middle.

V and J are TRBV18 and TRBJ2-3; D is perhaps TRBD2 (6 bases). This CDR3 is built from 15 residues. With 3 bases removed from V and 1 base from J, the gap between germline ends came to 11 bases. Per germline, CDR1 KGHSH and CDR2 LQKENI. CDR3: CASSPDYLRTDTQYF. The DNA for the CDR3 is TGTGCCAGCTCACCGGACTACCTACGCACAGATACGCAGTATTTT. The whole variable domain, remainder taken from reference TRBV18 and TRBJ2-3, is NAGVMQNPRHLVRRRGQEARLRCSPMKGHSHVYWYRQLPEEGLKFMVYLQKENIIDESGMPKERFSAEFPKEGPSILRIQQVVRGDSAAYFCASSPDYLRTDTQYFGPGTRLTVL.

Only a few counts were recorded for this clonotype. V usage is TRBV6-5 and J usage is TRBJ2-2; 7 bases line up with TRBD1. This CDR3 region has 15 residues. The germline V gene has CDR1 MNHEY and CDR2 SVGAGI. Trimming removed 2 bases from V and 4 bases from J; junction bases left unmatched: 4. In nucleotides, the CDR3 is TGTGCCAGCAGTTACCACAGGGGCGTCACCGGGGAGCTGTTTTTT. Its translation: CASSYHRGVTGELFF.

This clonotype turned up a few times. The chain couples TRBV7-2 to TRBJ2-1; D unclear. In germline, CDR1 is SGHTA, CDR2 FQGNSA. V lost 1 base and J lost 13, with 11 bases in between. The CDR3 is 12 amino acids. The CDR3, as DNA: TGTGCCAGCAGCTTAGGTCCGAACCTCCAGTTCTTC. Its translation is CASSLGPNLQFF.

This clonotype was seen only a few times. This chain joins TRBV5-4 and TRBJ2-1; D may be TRBD2 (7 bases). V gave up 2 bases and J gave up 7 bases, with 16 bases separating them. Per germline, CDR1 SGHNT and CDR2 YYREEE (reference sequence). This CDR3 region has 15 residues. CDR3 DNA: TGTGCCAGCAGCTTCCCCGGGGGGCATGTGAATGAGCAGTTCTTC. Translation gives CASSFPGGHVNEQFF.

In its sample, this clonotype was seen a few times. The chain uses TRBV12-3 or TRBV12-4 and TRBJ1-6; D unresolved. The V end lost 3 bases, the J end lost 10 bases, and 7 bases lay between the germline ends. The CDR3 has 12 residues. CDR3 protein: CASSFSLSPLHF. The CDR3 DNA is TGTGCCAGCAGTTTCAGTCTGTCACCCCTCCACTTT.

The rearrangement joins TRBV12-3 or TRBV12-4 to TRBJ2-5; 9 bases match TRBD2. V trimming: 5 bases; J trimming: 4 bases; junction bases outside the gene matches: 5. The CDR3 spans 14 residues. The CDR3 here is CASSGGGGRETQYF. DNA for the CDR3: TGTGCCAGCAGTGGCGGGGGGGGTCGAGAGACCCAGTACTTC.

This clonotype turned up a few times. This chain connects TRBV15 to TRBJ2-5; D perhaps matches TRBD1 (5 bases). CDR3 size: 13 residues. Germline V gives CDR1 LNHNV, CDR2 YYDKDF (reference sequence). Trimming removed 5 bases at V and 5 bases at J, with 12 bases between. This CDR3 is CATSSWGRETQYF. The CDR3 DNA follows: TGTGCCACCAGCTCTTGGGGCCGGGAGACCCAGTACTTC.

This clonotype was picked up many times. This rearrangement joins TRBV11-2 to TRBJ2-3; D not certain. This CDR3 comprises 13 residues. V gave up 0 bases and J gave up 7 bases, with 8 bases separating them. Germline CDR1 SGHAT, CDR2 FQNNGV. CDR3 DNA: TGTGCCAGCAGCTTAGATCTCGCCAATACGCAGTATTTT. Translation gives CASSLDLANTQYF.

The rearrangement joins TRBV7-9 to TRBJ2-1; 9 bases agree with TRBD1. V trimming: 6 bases; J trimming: 3 bases; junction bases outside the gene matches: 3. CDR1 SEHNR and CDR2 FQNEAQ come from the germline V gene (reference sequence). This CDR3 has 14 amino acids. Here the CDR3 reads CASSTGGIYNEQFF. The CDR3 DNA reads as TGTGCCAGCAGTACAGGGGGCATCTACAATGAGCAGTTCTTC. The variable domain in full, completed from reference TRBV7-9 and TRBJ2-1, reads DTGVSQNPRHKITKRGQNVTFRCDPISEHNRLYWYRQTLGQGPEFLTYFQNEAQLEKSRLLSDRFSAERPKGSFSTLEIQRTEQGDSAMYLCASSTGGIYNEQFFGPGTRLTVL.

This clonotype was observed a handful of times. This chain links TRBV20-1 with TRBJ2-1, with TRBD2 matching over 11 bases. Germline V CDR1 and CDR2: DFQATT, SNEGSKA (reference sequence). V shed 4 bases and J 3 bases; nucleotides not matched to a gene: 2. This CDR3 region has 14 residues. CDR3 sequence (DNA): TGCAGTGCTACGACTAGCGGGGACTACAATGAGCAGTTCTTC. The encoded protein is CSATTSGDYNEQFF.

V usage is TRBV5-1 and J usage is TRBJ2-3; the D gene is possibly TRBD2 (5 bases). The germline V and J ends were trimmed by 0 bases and 5 bases, with 13 bases remaining between them. There are 15 residues in the CDR3. Germline V CDR1 and CDR2: SGHRS, YFSETQ. Here the CDR3 DNA reads TGCGCCAGCAGCTTGGCCCCTTTACTAGGAGATACGCAGTATTTT. It yields the protein CASSLAPLLGDTQYF.

The gene calls are TRBV10-3 and TRBJ2-5; TRBD1 or TRBD2 may be the D gene (5 bases each). Germline assignment: CDR1 ENHRY and CDR2 SYGVKD. This CDR3 spans 14 amino acids. V was shortened by 3 bases and J by 6 bases, with 14 bases between the two germline ends. CDR3 nucleotide sequence: TGTGCCATCAGTGAATCTTGGGGGTCCCAGACCCAGTACTTC. It is translated as CAISESWGSQTQYF.